This entry is about one T cell receptor (beta chain). This record comes from a study of blood T cell repertoires in COVID-19. About the study: Both acute and convalescent COVID-19 samples were obtained from the United States, Italy and Spain.

This CDR3 is 11 amino acids long. The V gene lost 3 bases and the J gene lost 5 bases, with 7 bases spanning the gap. CDR1 DFQATT and CDR2 SNEGSKA come from the germline V gene (reference sequence). Clones were read by immunoSEQ multiplex PCR, and TCRdb kept only the in-frame ones, dropping some. The sample has over 300,000 clones; about 85% are singletons. Individuals aged about 18 to 90 years were recruited from 24 US areas. Cohort placement rested on clinical history that participants reported themselves. The chain uses TRBV20-1 and TRBJ1-1, with D unclear. Specimen: PBMCs or T cells enriched from blood (not recorded which). The TCR originated in a woman aged 25-40 years who had recovered from COVID-19. CDR3 nucleotide sequence: TGCAGTGCTAGCGTCAGGACTGAAGCTTTCTTT. Translating it yields CSASVRTEAFF.